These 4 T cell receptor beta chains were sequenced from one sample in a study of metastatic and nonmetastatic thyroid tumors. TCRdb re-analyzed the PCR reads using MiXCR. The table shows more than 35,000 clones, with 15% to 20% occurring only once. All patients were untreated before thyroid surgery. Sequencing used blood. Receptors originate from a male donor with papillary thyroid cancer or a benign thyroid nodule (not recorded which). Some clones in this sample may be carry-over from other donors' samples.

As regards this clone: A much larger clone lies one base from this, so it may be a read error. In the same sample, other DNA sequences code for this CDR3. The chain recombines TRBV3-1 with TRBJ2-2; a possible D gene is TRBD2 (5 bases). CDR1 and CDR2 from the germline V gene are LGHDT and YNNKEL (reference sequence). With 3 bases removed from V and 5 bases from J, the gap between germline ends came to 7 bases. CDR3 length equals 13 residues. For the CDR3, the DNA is TGTGCCAGCAGCCAGCGGGCTACCGGGGAGCTGTTTTTT. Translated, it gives CASSQRATGELFF.

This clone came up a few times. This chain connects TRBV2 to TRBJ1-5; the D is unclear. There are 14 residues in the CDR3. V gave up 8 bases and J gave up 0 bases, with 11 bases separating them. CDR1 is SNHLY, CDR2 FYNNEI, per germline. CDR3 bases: TGTGCCAGCCGAACTTTTACTAGCAATCAGCCCCAGCATTTT. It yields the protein CASRTFTSNQPQHF.

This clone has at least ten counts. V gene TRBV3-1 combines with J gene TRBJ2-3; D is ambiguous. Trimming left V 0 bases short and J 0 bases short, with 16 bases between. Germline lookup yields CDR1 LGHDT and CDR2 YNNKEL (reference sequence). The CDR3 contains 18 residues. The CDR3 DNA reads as TGTGCCAGCAGCCAAGATCTTGGGTTTCTCTCTAGCACAGATACGCAGTATTTT. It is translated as CASSQDLGFLSSTDTQYF.

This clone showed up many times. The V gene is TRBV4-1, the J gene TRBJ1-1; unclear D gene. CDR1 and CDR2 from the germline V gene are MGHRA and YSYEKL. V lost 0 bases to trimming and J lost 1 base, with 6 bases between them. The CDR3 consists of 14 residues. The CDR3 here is CASSQDAGNTEAFF. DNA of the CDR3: TGCGCCAGCAGCCAAGATGCGGGGAACACTGAAGCTTTCTTT.